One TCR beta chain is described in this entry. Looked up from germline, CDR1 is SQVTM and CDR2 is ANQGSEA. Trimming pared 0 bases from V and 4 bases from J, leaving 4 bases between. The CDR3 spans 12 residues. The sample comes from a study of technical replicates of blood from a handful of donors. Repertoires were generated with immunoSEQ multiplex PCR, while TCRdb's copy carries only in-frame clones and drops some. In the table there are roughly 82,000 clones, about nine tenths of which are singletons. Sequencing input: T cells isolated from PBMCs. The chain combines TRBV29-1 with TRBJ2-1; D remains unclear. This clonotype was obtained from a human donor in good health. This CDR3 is CSVEDRYNEQFF. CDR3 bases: TGCAGCGTTGAAGACAGATACAATGAGCAGTTCTTC.